One sample yielded the 31 T cell receptor beta chains listed below, sequenced in a study of blood T cell repertoires in COVID-19. Method: immunoSEQ multiplex PCR; TCRdb's copy keeps in-frame clones and lacks some. The table records approximately 100,000 clones, 84% of them present only once. Sequencing was performed on peripheral blood. Receptors were obtained from a human donor in a cohort sampled during active COVID-19.

The chain has TRBV11-2 and TRBJ1-1; D is possibly TRBD1 (5 bases). This CDR3 region has 16 residues. Germline V gene data show CDR1 as SGHAT and CDR2 as FQNNGV. The V end lost 1 base, the J end lost 1 base, and 13 bases lay between the germline ends. CDR3 nucleotides: TGTGCCAGCAGCTTAGGGTTTAGGGGCAAGAACACTGAAGCTTTCTTT. Residues: CASSLGFRGKNTEAFF.

CDR3 sequence: CASSSVSDYGYTF. CDR3 sequence (DNA): TGTGCCAGCAGTTCCGTTTCGGACTATGGCTACACCTTC. J is TRBJ1-2 and V is TRBV12-3 or TRBV12-4; D is unresolved. V was pared by 4 bases and J by 3 bases, with 9 bases between. This CDR3 is built from 13 residues.

The chain couples TRBV5-1 to TRBJ1-1; 10 nucleotides agree with TRBD1. Germline CDR1 and CDR2: SGHRS and YFSETQ. This CDR3 comprises 14 residues. Unmatched junction bases numbered 8, after V lost 0 bases and J lost 12 bases. The CDR3 loop is CASSLAADRGMSFF. CDR3 nucleotide sequence: TGCGCCAGCAGCTTGGCCGCGGACAGGGGGATGTCTTTCTTT.

This chain joins TRBV19 and TRBJ2-3; TRBD1 is a possible D gene (5 bases). The CDR3 contains 15 residues. V was cut by 6 bases and J by 0 bases, with 13 bases left in between. Germline values: CDR1 LNHDA, CDR2 SQIVND (reference sequence). In nucleotides, the CDR3 is TGTGCCAGTAGGCCTTCCACAGGAAGCACAGATACGCAGTATTTT. Its translation is CASRPSTGSTDTQYF. The full variable domain, its missing parts supplied by reference TRBV19 and TRBJ2-3, is DGGITQSPKYLFRKEGQNVTLSCEQNLNHDAMYWYRQDPGQGLRLIYYSQIVNDFQKGDIAEGYSVSREKKESFPLTVTSAQKNPTAFYLCASRPSTGSTDTQYFGPGTRLTVL.

This rearrangement joins TRBV5-4 to TRBJ1-2, with 9 bases lining up with TRBD1. Trimming cost V 3 bases and J 4 bases; bases outside gene matches: 7. This CDR3 has 15 amino acids. Looked up from germline, CDR1 is SGHNT and CDR2 is YYREEE (reference sequence). CDR3 amino acids: CASSSWTGEGYGYTF. CDR3 in DNA: TGTGCCAGCAGCTCATGGACAGGGGAGGGCTATGGCTACACCTTC.

J is TRBJ2-3 and V is TRBV7-2; 9 bases match TRBD1. The CDR3 has 18 amino acids. Germline CDR1 reads SGHTA; CDR2 reads FQGNSA. Trimming cost V 5 bases and J 1 base; bases outside gene matches: 13. CDR3 bases: TGTGCCAGCAGCCCGGGGACAGGGTTTTCGTTAGGCACAGATACGCAGTATTTT. Protein sequence: CASSPGTGFSLGTDTQYF.

The chain combines TRBV20-1 with TRBJ2-1; TRBD2 agrees at 10 bases. V lost 3 bases and J lost 4; bases outside the gene matches: 6. Per germline, CDR1 DFQATT and CDR2 SNEGSKA (reference sequence). The CDR3 is 15 amino acids. In DNA form, the CDR3 reads TGCAGTGCTAGTCGGCTAGCGGGGGATTACAATGAGCAGTTCTTC. This codes for CSASRLAGDYNEQFF.

This clone was seen once. The chain has TRBV5-8 and TRBJ2-1; D is possibly TRBD2 (7 bases). This CDR3 has 15 amino acids. Trimming shortened V by 4 bases and J by 2 bases, and 13 bases separated the two germline ends. In germline, CDR1 is SGHTS, CDR2 YDEGEE. This chain's CDR3 is CASSRGAGPYNEQFF. The CDR3 DNA follows: TGTGCCAGCAGCCGGGGGGCAGGGCCCTACAATGAGCAGTTCTTC.

J is TRBJ2-1 and V is TRBV6-5; D is unresolved. Per germline, CDR1 MNHEY and CDR2 SVGAGI. V lost 3 bases, J lost 0 bases, and 9 bases lay in between. This CDR3 comprises 15 residues. CDR3: CASSYRASSYNEQFF. DNA of the CDR3: TGTGCCAGCAGTTATCGAGCGAGCTCCTACAATGAGCAGTTCTTC.

CDR3 protein: CASSARTSLEQYF. DNA of the CDR3: TGTGCCAGCAGCGCCCGGACTAGTCTCGAGCAGTACTTC. This rearrangement joins TRBV9 to TRBJ2-7, with 7 bases identical to TRBD2. Trimming took 3 bases from V and 6 from J; bases not matched to a gene: 6. Germline V lookup: CDR1 SGDLS, CDR2 YYNGEE. The CDR3 sequence is 13 residues long.

The chain has TRBV11-2 and TRBJ1-3, with D unclear. This CDR3 has 13 residues. Trimming removed 8 bases at V and 2 bases at J, with 10 bases between. From germline, CDR1 is SGHAT and CDR2 FQNNGV. CDR3 coding DNA: TGTGCCAGCGGGAGTATCCCTGGAAACACCATATATTTT. Encoded protein: CASGSIPGNTIYF. Full variable domain (outside the CDR3, taken from reference TRBV11-2 and TRBJ1-3): EAGVAQSPRYKIIEKRQSVAFWCNPISGHATLYWYQQILGQGPKLLIQFQNNGVVDDSQLPKDRFSAERLKGVDSTLKIQPAKLEDSAVYLCASGSIPGNTIYFGEGSWLTVV.

V usage is TRBV27 and J usage is TRBJ2-3; D ambiguous. The V end was cut by 6 bases, the J end by 6 bases, with 7 bases between. This CDR3 has 11 amino acids. Germline values: CDR1 MNHEY, CDR2 SMNVEV (reference sequence). Here the CDR3 reads CASRFRDTQYF. The CDR3 DNA sequence: TGTGCCAGCAGGTTTCGGGATACGCAGTATTTT.

This clone is a singleton in its sample. The chain employs TRBV7-9 and TRBJ2-1; 11 nucleotides agree with TRBD1. J was trimmed by 8 bases and V by 4 bases; bases with no gene match: 16. Germline assignment: CDR1 SEHNR and CDR2 FQNEAQ (reference sequence). The CDR3 has 18 residues. The CDR3 reads CASSYPPVPGQGDYEQFF. CDR3 coding DNA: TGTGCCAGCAGCTACCCACCTGTTCCGGGACAGGGGGATTATGAGCAGTTCTTC.

This chain uses TRBV28 with TRBJ2-2; 9 nucleotides align to TRBD1. Losses at the gene ends were 6 bases for V and 3 bases for J; bases not matched to a gene: 5. Looked up from germline, CDR1 is MDHEN and CDR2 is SYDVKM. This CDR3 is built from 15 residues. The CDR3 spells CASSPGTGYTGELFF. As DNA, the CDR3 is TGTGCCAGCAGCCCCGGGACAGGGTACACCGGGGAGCTGTTTTTT.

This CDR3 reads CASSQFVASGYQETQYF. The DNA of the CDR3 is TGTGCCAGCAGCCAATTTGTCGCTAGCGGGTACCAAGAGACCCAGTACTTC. This sequence joins TRBV3-1 (or the pseudogene TRBV3-2) and TRBJ2-5; TRBD2 aligns across 8 bases. Germline V CDR1 and CDR2: LGHDT, YNNKEL (reference sequence). The CDR3 contains 17 residues. The V segment lost 2 bases and the J segment 0 bases; nucleotides outside the gene matches: 8.

The chain employs TRBV5-8 and TRBJ1-2, with D hard to call. V was pared by 0 bases and J by 8 bases, with 14 bases between. The CDR3 length is 14 residues. Germline V gene data show CDR1 as SGHTS and CDR2 as YDEGEE. In DNA, the CDR3 is TGTGCCAGCAGCTTGGAACGGCCCCGGGTGGGCTACACCTTC. Translating it yields CASSLERPRVGYTF. The full variable domain, with the rest looked up from reference TRBV5-8 and TRBJ1-2, is EAGVTQSPTHLIKTRGQQATLRCSPISGHTSVYWYQQALGLGLQFLLWYDEGEERNRGNFPPRFSGRQFPNYSSELNVNALELEDSALYLCASSLERPRVGYTFGSGTRLTVV.

The CDR3 DNA reads as TGCGCCAGCAGCCCAACCCCGGGACAGGGGGCGGGGGGGGCCAACGTCCTGACTTTC. It is translated as CASSPTPGQGAGGANVLTF. This chain connects TRBV4-1 to TRBJ2-6; 12 nucleotides match TRBD1. This CDR3 contains 19 residues. Germline CDR1 is MGHRA and CDR2 is YSYEKL. J gave up 4 bases and V 4 bases, and 11 bases lay outside the gene matches.

J is TRBJ2-3 and V is TRBV19; TRBD1 is a possible D gene (6 bases). There are 13 residues in the CDR3. The germline CDR1 and CDR2 sequences are LNHDA and SQIVND (reference sequence). V lost 6 bases and J lost 4, with 11 bases in between. The CDR3 sequence is CASSTGFADTQYF. The CDR3 DNA sequence: TGTGCCAGTAGCACAGGGTTCGCAGATACGCAGTATTTT.

The rearrangement links TRBV6-6 to TRBJ1-3, with a weak D call TRBD1 (5 bases). Germline lookup yields CDR1 MNHNY and CDR2 SVGAGI (reference sequence). This CDR3 is built from 16 residues. V was clipped by 5 bases and J by 3 bases, with 17 bases between them. Here the CDR3 reads CASSRALTGGGNTIYF. CDR3 bases: TGTGCCAGCAGTCGTGCCCTTACAGGCGGTGGAAACACCATATATTTT.

In its sample, this clone was seen a few times. J is TRBJ2-3 and V is TRBV7-9; 9 nucleotides line up with TRBD2. In germline, CDR1 is SEHNR, CDR2 FQNEAQ (reference sequence). This CDR3 has 18 residues. V shed 3 bases, J shed 2 bases, and the junction held 12 bases outside the gene matches. The CDR3 coding sequence is TGTGCCAGCAGCTTGGGGGCTAGCGGGGTCAGAAACACAGATACGCAGTATTTT. This translates into CASSLGASGVRNTDTQYF. Combining the CDR3 with reference TRBV7-9 and TRBJ2-3 gives the whole variable domain DTGVSQNPRHKITKRGQNVTFRCDPISEHNRLYWYRQTLGQGPEFLTYFQNEAQLEKSRLLSDRFSAERPKGSFSTLEIQRTEQGDSAMYLCASSLGASGVRNTDTQYFGPGTRLTVL.

The chain couples TRBV24-1 to TRBJ2-1; 10 nucleotides align to TRBD1. The CDR3 sequence is 16 residues long. V was clipped by 2 bases and J by 7 bases; unmatched bases: 7. Germline-derived CDR1 and CDR2 are KGHDR and SFDVKD. The CDR3 nucleotides are TGTGCCACCAGTGATTCCCGGACAGGGGGGAAGAATGAGCAGTTCTTC. Translated, it gives CATSDSRTGGKNEQFF.

The chain employs TRBV2 and TRBJ2-2; 7 nucleotides align to TRBD2. Germline CDR1 SNHLY, CDR2 FYNNEI. The CDR3 totals 15 residues. V trimming: 2 bases; J trimming: 8 bases; junction bases outside the gene matches: 8. Written as DNA, the CDR3 is TGTGCCAGCAGTGAACCGGGCCAGCGGGGAGGGGAGCTGTTTTTT. It is translated as CASSEPGQRGGELFF.

This chain uses TRBV3-1 (or the pseudogene TRBV3-2) with TRBJ1-1, with a tentative D call TRBD1 (6 bases). The CDR3 contains 15 residues. With 1 base removed from V and 5 bases from J, the gap between germline ends came to 14 bases. Per germline, CDR1 LGHDT and CDR2 YNNKEL (reference sequence). This CDR3 is CASSQVRTGRTEAFF. CDR3 DNA: TGTGCCAGCAGCCAAGTCCGAACAGGGCGGACTGAAGCTTTCTTT.

The chain couples TRBV10-3 to TRBJ2-4; perhaps TRBD2 as D (6 bases). Germline CDR1 is ENHRY and CDR2 is SYGVKD. The CDR3 loop spans 15 amino acids. Trimming removed 0 bases from V and 6 bases from J, with 12 bases in between. This chain's CDR3 is CAISESGGRGNIQYF. CDR3 nucleotide sequence: TGTGCCATCAGTGAGTCTGGCGGGCGGGGAAACATTCAGTACTTC.

This sequence joins TRBV6-6 and TRBJ1-1, with 8 bases matching TRBD1. The junction had 13 bases not matched to a gene; V was cut back by 7 bases and J by 6 bases. Per the germline V gene, CDR1 is MNHNY and CDR2 is SVGAGI (reference sequence). The CDR3 loop spans 15 amino acids. The CDR3: CASTYQGAVSAEAFF. As DNA, the CDR3 is TGTGCCAGCACCTACCAGGGGGCGGTTAGCGCTGAAGCTTTCTTT.

The V gene is TRBV2, the J gene TRBJ1-5; TRBD1 matches 10 bases. Germline V gives CDR1 SNHLY, CDR2 FYNNEI. This CDR3 has 17 amino acids. Trimming cost V 9 bases and J 0 bases; bases outside gene matches: 11. The CDR3, as DNA: TGTGCCAGTACTCCGGGACAGGGGTTTTATAGCAATCAGCCCCAGCATTTT. Translation: CASTPGQGFYSNQPQHF.

This clone has a handful of counts. The J gene is TRBJ1-2, the V gene TRBV2; 9 nucleotides agree with TRBD1. CDR3 length: 17 residues. In germline, CDR1 is SNHLY, CDR2 FYNNEI. The J segment lost 2 bases and the V segment lost 8 bases, leaving 15 bases of the junction unmatched. This CDR3 reads CASQNFMGQGQNYGYTF. CDR3 DNA: TGTGCCAGCCAAAATTTTATGGGACAGGGTCAAAACTATGGCTACACCTTC. The full variable domain, with the rest looked up from reference TRBV2 and TRBJ1-2, is EPEVTQTPSHQVTQMGQEVILRCVPISNHLYFYWYRQILGQKVEFLVSFYNNEISEKSEIFDDQFSVERPDGSNFTLKIRSTKLEDSAMYFCASQNFMGQGQNYGYTFGSGTRLTVV.

The chain is built from TRBV5-4 and TRBJ2-7; D not certain. CDR3 size: 15 residues. Germline V CDR1 and CDR2: SGHNT, YYREEE (reference sequence). The V end was cut by 0 bases, the J end by 5 bases, with 15 bases between. Written as DNA, the CDR3 is TGTGCCAGCAGCTTGGCAGGCCCCTCAAGAGACGAGCAGTACTTC. It specifies CASSLAGPSRDEQYF.

The chain is built from TRBV28 and TRBJ1-2; tentative D call: TRBD1 (5 bases). V was shortened by 5 bases and J by 8 bases, with 9 bases between the two germline ends. Germline V CDR1 and CDR2: MDHEN, SYDVKM. The CDR3 length is 11 residues. This chain's CDR3 is CASSLRQGYTF. The DNA of the CDR3 is TGTGCCAGCAGTCTGCGACAGGGCTACACCTTC.

This chain links TRBV7-8 with TRBJ2-6, with a possible D match to TRBD2 (5 bases). V was shortened by 4 bases and J by 0 bases, with 7 bases between the two germline ends. Germline lookup yields CDR1 SGHVS and CDR2 FQNEAQ. CDR3 length: 15 residues. The chain's CDR3 is CASSSGNSGANVLTF. The CDR3 DNA follows: TGTGCCAGCAGCTCGGGAAACTCTGGGGCCAACGTCCTGACTTTC.

This chain links TRBV30 with TRBJ1-6; D might be TRBD1 (6 bases). Germline CDR1 and CDR2: GTSNPN and SVGIG (reference sequence). With 3 bases removed from V and 9 bases from J, the gap between germline ends came to 9 bases. The CDR3 length is 12 residues. The CDR3 here is CAWRQGSSPLHF. Written as DNA, the CDR3 is TGTGCCTGGAGGCAGGGGAGTTCACCCCTCCACTTT. Combining the CDR3 with reference TRBV30 and TRBJ1-6 gives the whole variable domain SQTIHQWPATLVQPVGSPLSLECTVEGTSNPNLYWYRQAAGRGLQLLFYSVGIGQISSEVPQNLSASRPQDRQFILSSKKLLLSDSGFYLCAWRQGSSPLHFGNGTRLTVT.